A single sample is the source of the 4 T cell receptor beta chains below, sequenced in a study of T-cell memory formation after mild COVID-19 (dated by TCRdb to the early 2020s). The library relied on 5' RACE. Sequenced on an Illumina NovaSeq 6000. Using fastp at Q25 and MiXCR, TCRdb reprocessed the public reads and kept productive beta chains. Rows with one shared CDR3 protein collapse into an entry with the most common genes and DNA. The sample records roughly 450,000 distinct CDR3 sequences, about 18% of which are singletons. Roughly 12% of the sample belongs to the ten largest clones. Sequenced material: PBMCs or a T cell subset sorted from them (not recorded which). The source of these receptors is an adult woman who had mild COVID-19 (a few samples of this study predate the infection). The sample titles of this study are shuffled in the database, so cell type and time point are left out; the donor was told from shared clones.

The chain combines TRBV19 with TRBJ1-5; TRBD1 matches 9 bases. J lost 7 bases, V lost 4 bases, and 8 bases had no gene match. CDR1 and CDR2 from the germline V gene are LNHDA and SQIVND (reference sequence). The CDR3 is 15 residues long. This CDR3 is CASSKETGGHQPQHF. CDR3 sequence (DNA): TGTGCCAGTAGTAAGGAGACAGGGGGACACCAGCCCCAGCATTTT. The whole variable domain, remainder taken from reference TRBV19 and TRBJ1-5, is DGGITQSPKYLFRKEGQNVTLSCEQNLNHDAMYWYRQDPGQGLRLIYYSQIVNDFQKGDIAEGYSVSREKKESFPLTVTSAQKNPTAFYLCASSKETGGHQPQHFGDGTRLSIL.

The chain recombines TRBV21-1 with TRBJ1-2; the table's D call of TRBD1 was not tested on the DNA. TRBV21-1 is listed as a pseudogene. The CDR3 covers 13 residues. In DNA form, the CDR3 reads TGTGCCAGCCTCCGGGGTCTCTGCTATGGCTACACCTTC. Encoded protein: CASLRGLCYGYTF.

This clonotype has a handful of counts. This chain joins TRBV19 and TRBJ2-7, with 11 bases fitting TRBD2. This CDR3 region has 17 residues. V dropped 5 bases and J dropped 3; count of bases not matched to a gene: 12. Germline V lookup: CDR1 LNHDA, CDR2 SQIVND (reference sequence). CDR3 sequence: CASSEGLAGTSGYEQYF. In DNA, the CDR3 is TGTGCCAGTAGTGAAGGACTAGCGGGCACTAGCGGCTACGAGCAGTACTTC.

This clonotype has a handful of counts. The V call is TRBV24-1, the J call TRBJ2-3; perhaps TRBD1 as D (6 bases). Between the trimmed V and J ends, which lost 10 bases and 3 bases, there was a span of 16 bases. The CDR3 is 14 residues long. From germline, CDR1 is KGHDR and CDR2 SFDVKD. CDR3 amino acids: CATRATGKTDTQYF. DNA of the CDR3: TGTGCCACGCGCGCAACAGGGAAAACAGATACGCAGTATTTT.